This T cell receptor beta chain was identified during a study of STAT5B mutations in CD4+ large granular lymphocyte leukemia. Sequencing was at survey level. The table came from immunoSEQ multiplex PCR; TCRdb's copy has only in-frame clones and leaves some out. This sample has more than 30,000 clones, with approximately 81% found just once. Germline V gives CDR1 SGDLS, CDR2 YYNGEE. CDR3 length: 15 residues. Germline trimming cut 4 bases from V and 6 bases from J; bases unmatched to any gene: 10. Study-wide results and limits: Main leukemic clonotypes were patient-specific, but about 25% appeared at low frequency elsewhere. Patient CD4-sorted repertoires stayed more clonal than healthy ones after leukemic-clone removal. TRBV06-family usage was enriched in top patient clones (8/27) versus controls (2/35).

Concerning this clone itself: Antigen: not known.

Sequenced material: CD4+ T cells from blood buffy coats. The V and J genes are TRBV9 and TRBJ2-1; 7 nucleotides line up with TRBD1. The receptor was derived from a human donor in good health. CDR3 coding DNA: TGTGCCAGCAGCATCCCCGGGACAGATCTCAATGAGCAGTTCTTC. This sequence encodes CASSIPGTDLNEQFF. The entire variable domain, with the rest obtained from reference TRBV9 and TRBJ2-1, is as follows: DSGVTQTPKHLITATGQRVTLRCSPRSGDLSVYWYQQSLDQGLQFLIQYYNGEERAKGNILERFSAQQFPDLHSELNLSSLELGDSALYFCASSIPGTDLNEQFFGPGTRLTVL.